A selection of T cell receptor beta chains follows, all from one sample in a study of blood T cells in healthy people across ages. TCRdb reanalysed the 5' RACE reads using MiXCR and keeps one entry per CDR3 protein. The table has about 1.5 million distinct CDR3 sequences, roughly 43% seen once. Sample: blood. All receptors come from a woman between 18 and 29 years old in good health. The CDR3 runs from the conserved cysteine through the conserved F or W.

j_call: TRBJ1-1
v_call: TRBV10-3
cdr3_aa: CAIRGQVMNTEAFF

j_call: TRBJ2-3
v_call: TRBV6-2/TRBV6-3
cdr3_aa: CASNGQPTDTQYF

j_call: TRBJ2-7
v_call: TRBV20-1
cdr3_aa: CSARDRDRLLEQYF

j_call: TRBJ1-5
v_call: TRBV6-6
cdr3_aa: CASSSPGQGQQPQHF

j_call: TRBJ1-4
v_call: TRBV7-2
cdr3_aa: CASSLQGQSAEKLFF

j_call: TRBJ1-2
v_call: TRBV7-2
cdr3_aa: CASSLGFQEGYGYTF

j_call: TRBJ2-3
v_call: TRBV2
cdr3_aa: CASHRADTQYF

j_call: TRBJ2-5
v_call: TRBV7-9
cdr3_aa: CASRETGFQETQYF

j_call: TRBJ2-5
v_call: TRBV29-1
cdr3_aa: CSVRGRHYNEQYF

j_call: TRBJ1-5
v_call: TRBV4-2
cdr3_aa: CASSQSTGAPNQPQHF

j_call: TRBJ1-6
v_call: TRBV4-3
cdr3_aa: CASSQSDEDFYNSPLHF

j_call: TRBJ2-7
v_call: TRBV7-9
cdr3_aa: CASSPSYIGQVSYEQYF

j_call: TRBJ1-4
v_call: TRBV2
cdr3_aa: CASAGVGSVDEKLFF

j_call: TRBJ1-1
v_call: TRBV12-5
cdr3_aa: CASGEGVRAEAFF

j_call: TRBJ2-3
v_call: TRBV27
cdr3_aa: CASSPLEGSGADTQYF

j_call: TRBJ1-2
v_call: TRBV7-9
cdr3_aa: CASSRGPTNYGYTF

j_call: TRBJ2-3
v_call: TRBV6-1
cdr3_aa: CASSLNRLAAGTDTQYF